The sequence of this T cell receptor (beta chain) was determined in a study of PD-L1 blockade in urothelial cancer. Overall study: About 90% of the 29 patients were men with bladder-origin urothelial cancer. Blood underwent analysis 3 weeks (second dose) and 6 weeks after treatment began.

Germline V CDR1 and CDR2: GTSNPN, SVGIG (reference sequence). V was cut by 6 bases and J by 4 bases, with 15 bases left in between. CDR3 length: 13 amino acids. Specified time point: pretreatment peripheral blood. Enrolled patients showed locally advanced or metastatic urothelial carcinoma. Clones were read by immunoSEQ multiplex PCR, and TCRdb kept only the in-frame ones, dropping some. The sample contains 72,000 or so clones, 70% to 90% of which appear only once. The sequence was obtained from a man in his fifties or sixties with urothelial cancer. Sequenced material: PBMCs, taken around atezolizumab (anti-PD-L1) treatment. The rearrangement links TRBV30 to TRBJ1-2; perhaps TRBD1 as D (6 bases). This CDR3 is CACQQGRAYGYTF. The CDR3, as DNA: TGTGCCTGTCAACAGGGAAGAGCCTATGGCTACACCTTC.